One sample yielded the 8 T cell receptor beta chains listed below, sequenced in a study of OX40 agonist ivuxolimab in advanced cancers. TCRdb's copy holds only in-frame clones and misses some; the assay was immunoSEQ multiplex PCR. The sample records about 86,000 clones, roughly nine tenths being singletons. Sequencing used CD4+ or CD8+ T cells sorted from blood, obtained in a trial of the OX40 agonist ivuxolimab. Every receptor here comes from an adult with an advanced solid tumor such as melanoma, head and neck, liver or kidney cancer.

A remark on this clone: One junction end does not reproduce the germline sequence, and a read error may be involved. The CDR3 spells CASSPRRPGGYEQYF. CDR3 DNA: TGTGCCAGCAGCCCTCGCCGGCCAGGGGGCTACGAGCAGTACTTC. The chain links TRBV5-1 to TRBJ2-7; 7 positions agree with TRBD1. In germline, CDR1 is SGHRS, CDR2 YFSETQ. The CDR3 consists of 15 residues.

The V and J genes are TRBV6-5 and TRBJ2-7; 9 positions agree with TRBD1. Germline V gene sequence: CDR1 MNHEY, CDR2 SVGAGI. CDR3 size: 14 residues. The V and J ends lost 2 bases and 9 bases, in that order; junction bases with no gene match: 8. The CDR3 spells CASSYGQGPGGQYF. The CDR3 DNA follows: TGTGCCAGCAGTTACGGACAGGGGCCCGGGGGGCAGTACTTC.

This chain connects TRBV28 to TRBJ2-5, with 11 bases identical to TRBD2. Losses at the gene ends were 4 bases for V and 5 bases for J; bases not matched to a gene: 6. The CDR3 totals 15 residues. The germline V gene encodes CDR1 MDHEN and CDR2 SYDVKM. CDR3 residues: CASSSLAGGWETQYF. CDR3 DNA sequence: TGTGCCAGCAGTTCTTTAGCGGGAGGGTGGGAGACCCAGTACTTC.

The chain is built from TRBV7-3 and TRBJ2-5, with 8 bases fitting TRBD1. The J call may not be correct, given that the DNA end is closer to TRBJ2-7. Germline CDR1 and CDR2: SGHTA and FQGTGA. The CDR3 totals 14 residues. This CDR3 reads CASSLMAGGREQYF. The CDR3 coding sequence is TGTGCCAGCAGCTTAATGGCAGGGGGCCGCGAGCAGTACTTC.

The chain combines TRBV7-6 with TRBJ2-2; perhaps TRBD2 as D (6 bases). Germline loops: CDR1 SGHVS, CDR2 FNYEAQ. The germline V and J ends were trimmed by 4 bases and 6 bases, with 12 bases remaining between them. There are 14 residues in the CDR3. For the CDR3, the DNA is TGTGCCAGCAGCTCTAGCGCCGGAGCCGGGGAGCTGTTTTTT. Its protein product is CASSSSAGAGELFF.

The V and J genes are TRBV28 and TRBJ2-7; 12 bases are a match to TRBD2. CDR3 length: 17 residues. V lost 7 bases and J lost 1; bases outside the gene matches: 11. The germline V gene encodes CDR1 MDHEN and CDR2 SYDVKM. CDR3 amino acids: CASKGRTSGTWSYEQYF. The CDR3 DNA reads as TGTGCCAGCAAAGGACGGACTAGCGGGACATGGTCCTACGAGCAGTACTTC.

The chain links TRBV28 to TRBJ2-5; D ambiguous. The CDR3 consists of 13 residues. From germline, CDR1 is MDHEN and CDR2 SYDVKM. Trimming took off 3 bases at V and 5 bases at J, with 10 bases between the two ends. The CDR3 here is CASSFGFVETQYF. The CDR3, as DNA: TGTGCCAGCAGTTTTGGATTTGTGGAGACCCAGTACTTC.

CDR3: CASKNQGASGYTF. DNA for the CDR3: TGTGCCAGCAAAAACCAGGGGGCGTCTGGCTACACCTTC. The gene calls are TRBV28 and TRBJ1-2; 8 bases map to TRBD1. CDR1 MDHEN and CDR2 SYDVKM come from the germline V gene. The V segment lost 7 bases and the J segment 7 bases; nucleotides outside the gene matches: 8. This CDR3 region has 13 residues.